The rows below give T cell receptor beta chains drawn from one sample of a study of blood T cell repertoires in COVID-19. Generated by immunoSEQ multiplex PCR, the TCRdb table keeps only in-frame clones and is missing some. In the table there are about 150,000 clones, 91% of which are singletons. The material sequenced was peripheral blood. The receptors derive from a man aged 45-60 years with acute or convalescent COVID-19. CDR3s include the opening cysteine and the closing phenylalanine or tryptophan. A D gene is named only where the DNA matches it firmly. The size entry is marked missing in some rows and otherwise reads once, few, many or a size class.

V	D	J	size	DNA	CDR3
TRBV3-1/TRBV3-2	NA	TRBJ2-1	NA	TGTGCCAGCAGCCATGCCCGCGGAGACTACAATGAGCAGTTCTTC	CASSHARGDYNEQFF
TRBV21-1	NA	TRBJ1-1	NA	TGTGCCAGCAGCGAAACGGGGGTTGAAGCTTTCTTT	CASSETGVEAFF
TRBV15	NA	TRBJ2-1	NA	TGTGCCACCAGCACCAAATCAGGGCGCTCCTACAATGAGCAGTTCTTC	CATSTKSGRSYNEQFF
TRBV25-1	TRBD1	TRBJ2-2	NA	TGTGCCAGCAGTGGATGGGGACAGGGGGTCGGGGAGCTGTTTTTT	CASSGWGQGVGELFF
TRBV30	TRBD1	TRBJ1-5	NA	TGTGCCTGGAGTTTCTCGGGACAGGGGAATCAGCCCCAGCATTTT	CAWSFSGQGNQPQHF
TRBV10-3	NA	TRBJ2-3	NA	TGTGCCATCAGTAACCTTGGGGGCGCCGGCACAGATACGCAGTATTTT	CAISNLGGAGTDTQYF
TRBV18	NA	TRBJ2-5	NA	TGTGCCAGCTCACCTCTTGGAGGGGTACAAGAGACCCAGTACTTC	CASSPLGGVQETQYF
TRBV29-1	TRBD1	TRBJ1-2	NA	TGCAGCGTTGCAGGACAGGGATGGGGCTATGGCTACACCTTC	CSVAGQGWGYGYTF
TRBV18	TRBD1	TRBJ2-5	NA	TGTGCCAGCTCACCCCGACAGGGGGGCCAAGAGACCCAGTACTTC	CASSPRQGGQETQYF
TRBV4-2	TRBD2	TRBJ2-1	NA	TGTGCCAGCAGCCGCCGGGACTACCACTCCTACAATGAGCAGTTCTTC	CASSRRDYHSYNEQFF
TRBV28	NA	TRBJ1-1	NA	TGTGCCAGCCCACCCCACTCTGGTTTGACTGAAGCTTTCTTT	CASPPHSGLTEAFF
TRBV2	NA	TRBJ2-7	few	TGTGCCAGCAGGGGCGGGACGCCGAGCTCCTACGAGCAGTACTTC	CASRGGTPSSYEQYF
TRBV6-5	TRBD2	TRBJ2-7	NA	TGTGCCAGCAGCGAGGGACTAGCGGGACGCGAGCAGTACTTC	CASSEGLAGREQYF
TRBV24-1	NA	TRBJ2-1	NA	TGTGCCACCAGTGATGGGGGCTTGGATGAGCAGTTCTTC	CATSDGGLDEQFF
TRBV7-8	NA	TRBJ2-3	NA	TGTGCCAGCAGCTTAAGGGACATAATCACAGATACGCAGTATTTT	CASSLRDIITDTQYF
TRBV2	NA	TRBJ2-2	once	TGTGCCAGCAGTGAATCGGCGCTCGGGGGGCGGTCCGGGGAGCTGTTTTTT	CASSESALGGRSGELFF
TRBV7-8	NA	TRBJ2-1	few	TGTGCCAGCAGCAGGTGGGCAGACGGAAATGAGCAGTTCTTC	CASSRWADGNEQFF
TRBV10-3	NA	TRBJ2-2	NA	TGTGCCATCGGGAAGACAGGACGCAACACCGGGGAGCTGTTTTTT	CAIGKTGRNTGELFF
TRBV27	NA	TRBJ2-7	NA	TGTGCCAGCAGTTACCGCGACAGTTACGAGCAGTACTTC	CASSYRDSYEQYF
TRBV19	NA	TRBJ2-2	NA	TGTGCCAGTAGTATAGGTAGGACAGTGATCACCGGGGAGCTGTTTTTT	CASSIGRTVITGELFF
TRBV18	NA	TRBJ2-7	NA	TGTGCCAGCTCTTCTGCAGGGCCAACCTACGAGCAGTACTTC	CASSSAGPTYEQYF
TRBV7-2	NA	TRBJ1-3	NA	TGTGCCAGCAGCTTAGGCAGGGGAAACACCATATATTTT	CASSLGRGNTIYF
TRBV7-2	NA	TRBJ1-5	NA	TGTGCCAGCAGCTTTATCCGGGATAGCAATCAGCCCCAGCATTTT	CASSFIRDSNQPQHF
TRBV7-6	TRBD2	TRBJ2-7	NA	TGTGCCAGCAGCTCCATCGCCGGGGGGGGGTACGAGCAGTACTTC	CASSSIAGGGYEQYF
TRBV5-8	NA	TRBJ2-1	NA	TGTGCCAGCAGCCCGCCGCTGGACAGGGAGGGTGAGCAGTTCTTC	CASSPPLDREGEQFF
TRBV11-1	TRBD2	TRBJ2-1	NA	TGTGCCAGCAGCCTCTGGACTAGCGGGGAGTACAATGAGCAGTTCTTC	CASSLWTSGEYNEQFF
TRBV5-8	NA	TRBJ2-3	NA	TGTGCCAGCAGCTTATATACTAGAGCCACAAGCACAGATACGCAGTATTTT	CASSLYTRATSTDTQYF
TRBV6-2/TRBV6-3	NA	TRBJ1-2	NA	TGTGCCAGCCGTTTTTCGGGGGGTTGGAGCTATGGCTACACCTTC	CASRFSGGWSYGYTF
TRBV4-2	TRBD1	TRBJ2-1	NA	TGTGCCAGCAGCCAAGAACAGGGACAGATGTACAATGAGCAGTTCTTC	CASSQEQGQMYNEQFF